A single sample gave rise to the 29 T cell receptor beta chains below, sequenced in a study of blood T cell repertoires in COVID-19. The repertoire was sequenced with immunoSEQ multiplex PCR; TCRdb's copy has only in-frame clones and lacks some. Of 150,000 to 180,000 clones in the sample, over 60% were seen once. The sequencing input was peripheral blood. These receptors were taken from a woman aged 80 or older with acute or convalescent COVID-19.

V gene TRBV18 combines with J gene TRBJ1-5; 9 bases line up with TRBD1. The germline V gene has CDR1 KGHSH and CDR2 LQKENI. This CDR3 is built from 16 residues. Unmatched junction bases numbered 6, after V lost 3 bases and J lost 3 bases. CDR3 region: CASSPSRDRDNQPQHF. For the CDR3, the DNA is TGTGCCAGCTCACCGTCCCGGGACAGGGACAATCAGCCCCAGCATTTT.

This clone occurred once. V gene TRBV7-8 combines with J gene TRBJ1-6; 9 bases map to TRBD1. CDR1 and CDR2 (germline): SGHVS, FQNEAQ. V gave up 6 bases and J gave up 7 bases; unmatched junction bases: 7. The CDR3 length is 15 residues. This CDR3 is CASSPRDRVNSPLHF. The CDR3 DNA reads TGTGCCAGCAGTCCCCGGGACAGGGTGAATTCACCCCTCCACTTT.

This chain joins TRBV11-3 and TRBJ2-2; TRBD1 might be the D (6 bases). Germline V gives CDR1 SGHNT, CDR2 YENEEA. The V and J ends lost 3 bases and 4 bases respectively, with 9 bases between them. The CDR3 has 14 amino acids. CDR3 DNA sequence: TGTGCCAGCAGCTTTACAGGGAGCACCGGGGAGCTGTTTTTT. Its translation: CASSFTGSTGELFF.

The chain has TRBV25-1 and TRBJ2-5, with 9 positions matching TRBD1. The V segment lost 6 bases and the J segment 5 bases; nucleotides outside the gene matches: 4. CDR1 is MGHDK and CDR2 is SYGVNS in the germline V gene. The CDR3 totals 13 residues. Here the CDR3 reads CASRQGAAETQYF. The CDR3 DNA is TGTGCCAGCAGACAGGGGGCTGCGGAGACCCAGTACTTC.

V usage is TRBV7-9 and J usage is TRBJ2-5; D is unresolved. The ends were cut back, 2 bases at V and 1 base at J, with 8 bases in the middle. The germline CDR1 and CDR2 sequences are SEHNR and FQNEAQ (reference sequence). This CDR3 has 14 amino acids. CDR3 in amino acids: CASSLRQAQETQYF. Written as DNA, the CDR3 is TGTGCCAGCAGCTTAAGGCAGGCCCAAGAGACCCAGTACTTC.

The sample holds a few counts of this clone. The CDR3 DNA reads as TGTGCCTGGAGCGGAGGCCACGGAGAGACCCAGTACTTC. This translates into CAWSGGHGETQYF. The chain uses TRBV30 and TRBJ2-5; possible D gene TRBD2, 5 bases. Per germline, CDR1 GTSNPN and CDR2 SVGIG (reference sequence). Trimming took off 3 bases at V and 4 bases at J, with 12 bases between the two ends. The CDR3 has 13 amino acids.

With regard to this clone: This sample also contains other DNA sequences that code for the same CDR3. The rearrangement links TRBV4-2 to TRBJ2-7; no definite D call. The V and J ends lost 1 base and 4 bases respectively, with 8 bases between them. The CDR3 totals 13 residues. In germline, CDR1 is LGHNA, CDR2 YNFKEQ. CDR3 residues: CASSQGGGYEQYF. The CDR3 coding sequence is TGTGCCAGCAGCCAAGGAGGTGGTTACGAGCAGTACTTC.

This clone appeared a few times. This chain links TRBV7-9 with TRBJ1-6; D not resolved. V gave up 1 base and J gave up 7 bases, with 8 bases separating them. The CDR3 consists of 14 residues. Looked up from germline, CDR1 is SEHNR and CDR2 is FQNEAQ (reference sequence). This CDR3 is CASSLGGGNSPLHF. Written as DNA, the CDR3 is TGTGCCAGCAGCTTAGGGGGAGGGAATTCACCCCTCCACTTT.

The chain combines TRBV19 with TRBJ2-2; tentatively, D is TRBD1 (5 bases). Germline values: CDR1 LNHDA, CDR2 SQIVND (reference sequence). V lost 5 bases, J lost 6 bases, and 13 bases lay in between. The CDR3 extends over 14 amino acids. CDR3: CASSGGGAPGELFF. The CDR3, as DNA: TGTGCCAGTAGTGGTGGTGGGGCGCCCGGGGAGCTGTTTTTT.

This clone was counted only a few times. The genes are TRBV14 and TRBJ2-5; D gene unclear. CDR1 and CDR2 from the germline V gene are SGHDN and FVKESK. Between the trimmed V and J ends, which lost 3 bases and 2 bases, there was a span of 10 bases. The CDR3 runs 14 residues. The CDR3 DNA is TGTGCCAGCAGCCAGCTCAATACTCAAGAGACCCAGTACTTC. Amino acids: CASSQLNTQETQYF.

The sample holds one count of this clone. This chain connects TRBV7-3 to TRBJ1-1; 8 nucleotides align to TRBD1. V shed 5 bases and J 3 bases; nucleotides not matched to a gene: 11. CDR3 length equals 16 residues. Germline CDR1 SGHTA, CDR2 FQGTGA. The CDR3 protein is CASSQTGTGLHTEAFF. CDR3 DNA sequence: TGTGCCAGCAGCCAAACCGGGACAGGTTTGCACACTGAAGCTTTCTTT.

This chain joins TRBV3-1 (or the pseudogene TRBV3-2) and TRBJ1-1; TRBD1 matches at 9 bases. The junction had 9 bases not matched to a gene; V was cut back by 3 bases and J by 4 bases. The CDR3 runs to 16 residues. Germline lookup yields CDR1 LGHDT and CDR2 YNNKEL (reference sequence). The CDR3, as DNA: TGTGCCAGCAGCCATCTTACCGGGACAGGGATCACTGAAGCTTTCTTT. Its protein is CASSHLTGTGITEAFF.

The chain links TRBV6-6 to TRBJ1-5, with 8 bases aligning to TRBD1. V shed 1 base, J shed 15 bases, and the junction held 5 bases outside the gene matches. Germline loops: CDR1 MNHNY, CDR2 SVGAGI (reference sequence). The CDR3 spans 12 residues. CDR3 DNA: TGTGCCAGCAGTTACTGGACAGGGTTTATGCATTTT. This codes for CASSYWTGFMHF.

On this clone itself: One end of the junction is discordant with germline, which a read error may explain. The CDR3: CASSPQLLRYRTDNLPLHF. As DNA, the CDR3 is TGTGCCAGCTCACCTCAACTCCTTAGGTATCGGACGGACAATTTACCCCTCCACTTT. The genes are TRBV18 and TRBJ1-6, with D possibly matching TRBD1 (5 bases). CDR3 size: 19 residues. Germline V gene data show CDR1 as KGHSH and CDR2 as LQKENI.

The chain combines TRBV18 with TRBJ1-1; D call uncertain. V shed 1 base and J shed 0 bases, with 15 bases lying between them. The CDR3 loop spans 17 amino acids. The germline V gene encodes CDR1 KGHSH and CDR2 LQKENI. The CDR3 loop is CASSPLPPLALNTEAFF. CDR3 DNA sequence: TGTGCCAGCTCACCACTCCCTCCTTTGGCCTTGAACACTGAAGCTTTCTTT. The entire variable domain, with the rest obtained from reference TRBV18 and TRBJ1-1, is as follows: NAGVMQNPRHLVRRRGQEARLRCSPMKGHSHVYWYRQLPEEGLKFMVYLQKENIIDESGMPKERFSAEFPKEGPSILRIQQVVRGDSAAYFCASSPLPPLALNTEAFFGQGTRLTVV.

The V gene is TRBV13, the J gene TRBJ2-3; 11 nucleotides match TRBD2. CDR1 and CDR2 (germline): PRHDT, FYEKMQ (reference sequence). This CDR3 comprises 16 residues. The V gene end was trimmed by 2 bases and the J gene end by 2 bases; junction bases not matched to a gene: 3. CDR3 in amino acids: CASSLIAGGFTDTQYF. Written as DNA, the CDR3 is TGTGCCAGCAGCTTAATAGCGGGGGGGTTCACAGATACGCAGTATTTT. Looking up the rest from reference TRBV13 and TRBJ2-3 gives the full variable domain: AAGVIQSPRHLIKEKRETATLKCYPIPRHDTVYWYQQGPGQDPQFLISFYEKMQSDKGSIPDRFSAQQFSDYHSELNMSSLELGDSALYFCASSLIAGGFTDTQYFGPGTRLTVL.

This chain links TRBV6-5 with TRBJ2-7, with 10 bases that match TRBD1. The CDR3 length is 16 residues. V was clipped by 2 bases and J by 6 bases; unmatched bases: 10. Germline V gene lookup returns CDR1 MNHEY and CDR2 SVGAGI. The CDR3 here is CASSYLRTGGEGEQYF. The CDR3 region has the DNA TGTGCCAGCAGTTACCTCAGGACAGGGGGAGAAGGCGAGCAGTACTTC.

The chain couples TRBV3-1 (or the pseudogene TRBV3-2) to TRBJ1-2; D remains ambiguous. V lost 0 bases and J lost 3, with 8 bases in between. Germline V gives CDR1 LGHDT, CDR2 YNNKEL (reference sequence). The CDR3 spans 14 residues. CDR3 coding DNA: TGTGCCAGCAGCCAAGATCTCGTCGACTATGGCTACACCTTC. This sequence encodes CASSQDLVDYGYTF.

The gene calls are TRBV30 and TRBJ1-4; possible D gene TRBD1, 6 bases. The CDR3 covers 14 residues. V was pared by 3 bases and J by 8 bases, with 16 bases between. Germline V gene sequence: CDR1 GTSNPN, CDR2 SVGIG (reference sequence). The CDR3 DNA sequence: TGTGCCTGGAGGGGGGCCTCCAGAGGGGAAAAACTGTTTTTT. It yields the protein CAWRGASRGEKLFF.

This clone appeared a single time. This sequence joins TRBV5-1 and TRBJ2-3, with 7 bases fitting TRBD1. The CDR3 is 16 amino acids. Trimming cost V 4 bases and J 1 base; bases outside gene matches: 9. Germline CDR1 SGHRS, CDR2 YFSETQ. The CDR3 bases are TGCGCCAGCAGCATCGAGACAGGGAAGGGCACAGATACGCAGTATTTT. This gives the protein CASSIETGKGTDTQYF.

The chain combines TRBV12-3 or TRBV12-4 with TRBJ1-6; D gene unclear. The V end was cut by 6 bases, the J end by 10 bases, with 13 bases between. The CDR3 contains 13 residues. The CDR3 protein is CASRSSGFSPLHF. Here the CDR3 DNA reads TGTGCCAGCAGGAGTTCAGGATTCTCACCCCTCCACTTT.

The DNA of the CDR3 is TGTGCCAGCAGGGGACAGGGTTTGGCCGGGGAGCTGTTTTTT. Translated, it gives CASRGQGLAGELFF. The chain links TRBV6-5 to TRBJ2-2, with TRBD1 matching 9 bases. From germline, CDR1 is MNHEY and CDR2 SVGAGI. CDR3 size: 14 residues. Trimming took 6 bases from V and 6 from J; bases not matched to a gene: 5.

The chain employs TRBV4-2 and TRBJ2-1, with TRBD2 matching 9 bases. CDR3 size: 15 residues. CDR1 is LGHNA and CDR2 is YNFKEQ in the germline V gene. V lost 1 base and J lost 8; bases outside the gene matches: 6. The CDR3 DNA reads TGTGCCAGCAGCCAAGTTAGCGGGGGTTCGGATGAGCAGTTCTTC. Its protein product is CASSQVSGGSDEQFF.

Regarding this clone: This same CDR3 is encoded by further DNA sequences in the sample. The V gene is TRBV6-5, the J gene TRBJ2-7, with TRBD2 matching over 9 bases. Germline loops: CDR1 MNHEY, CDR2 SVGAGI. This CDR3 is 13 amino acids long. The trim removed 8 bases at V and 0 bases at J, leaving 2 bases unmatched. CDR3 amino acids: CASATSGSYEQYF. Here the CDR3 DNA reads TGTGCCAGCGCGACTAGCGGCTCCTACGAGCAGTACTTC.

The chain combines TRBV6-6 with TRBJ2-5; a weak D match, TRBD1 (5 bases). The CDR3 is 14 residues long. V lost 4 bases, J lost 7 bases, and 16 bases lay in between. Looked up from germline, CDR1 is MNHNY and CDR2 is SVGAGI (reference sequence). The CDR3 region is CASSSAGQESTQYF. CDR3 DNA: TGTGCCAGCAGTTCCGCAGGGCAAGAGTCGACCCAGTACTTC.

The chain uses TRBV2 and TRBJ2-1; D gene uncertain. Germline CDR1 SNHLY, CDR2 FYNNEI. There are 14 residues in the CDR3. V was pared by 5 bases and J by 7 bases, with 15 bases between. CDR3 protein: CASSSVSSLNEQFF. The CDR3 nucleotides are TGTGCCAGCAGTTCGGTTAGCTCGCTTAATGAGCAGTTCTTC.

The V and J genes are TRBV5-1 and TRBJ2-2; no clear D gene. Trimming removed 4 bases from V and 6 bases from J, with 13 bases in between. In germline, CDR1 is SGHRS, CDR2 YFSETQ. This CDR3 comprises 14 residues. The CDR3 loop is CASSPKIEAGELFF. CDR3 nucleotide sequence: TGCGCCAGCAGCCCAAAAATAGAGGCCGGGGAGCTGTTTTTT.

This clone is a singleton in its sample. The CDR3 DNA follows: TGTGCCAGCAGTGACTCTGAGGCCGGGGAGCTGTTTTTT. This sequence encodes CASSDSEAGELFF. The V and J genes are TRBV6-4 and TRBJ2-2; D uncertain. The CDR3 is 13 residues long. Per the germline V gene, CDR1 is MRHNA and CDR2 is SNTAGT. V was cut by 0 bases and J by 6 bases, with 5 bases left in between.

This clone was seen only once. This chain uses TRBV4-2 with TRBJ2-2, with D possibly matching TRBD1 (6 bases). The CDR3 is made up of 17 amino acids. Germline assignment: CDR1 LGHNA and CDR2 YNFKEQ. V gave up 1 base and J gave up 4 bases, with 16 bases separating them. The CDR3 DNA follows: TGTGCCAGCAGCCAAGGCAAAACAGGGACGGGCACCGGGGAGCTGTTTTTT. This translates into CASSQGKTGTGTGELFF.